These 9 T cell receptor beta chains originate from one sample sequenced in a study of radiotherapy plus CTLA-4 blockade in lung cancer. Libraries were prepared by immunoSEQ multiplex PCR; TCRdb keeps only in-frame clonotypes and omits some of them. The profile covers around 70,000 clones, with about 85% appearing a single time and about 4% taken by the ten largest. The sample was peripheral blood, taken from a patient treated with radiotherapy plus ipilimumab. These receptors were taken from a human donor with non-small cell lung cancer who had a partial response to radiotherapy plus ipilimumab.

This rearrangement joins TRBV9 to TRBJ1-1; D call uncertain. The CDR3 is 13 residues long. Germline V gives CDR1 SGDLS, CDR2 YYNGEE. Trimming took off 0 bases at V and 7 bases at J, with 10 bases between the two ends. The CDR3 DNA reads as TGTGCCAGCAGCGTAGAAATAGATAGTGAAGCTTTCTTT. This sequence encodes CASSVEIDSEAFF.

The V and J genes are TRBV29-1 and TRBJ1-1; 8 bases are shared with TRBD1. The junction had 9 bases not matched to a gene; V was cut back by 6 bases and J by 6 bases. Looked up from germline, CDR1 is SQVTM and CDR2 is ANQGSEA. The CDR3 is 13 residues long. CDR3 coding DNA: TGCAGCGTCCAACGACAGGGGATGTCTGAAGCTTTCTTT. Residues: CSVQRQGMSEAFF.

This chain connects TRBV28 to TRBJ1-4; 7 nucleotides match TRBD1. The CDR3 loop spans 15 amino acids. Germline V gene lookup returns CDR1 MDHEN and CDR2 SYDVKM. V lost 4 bases and J lost 8; bases outside the gene matches: 10. CDR3 sequence: CASSSYRGGLEKLFF. DNA of the CDR3: TGTGCCAGCAGTTCCTACAGGGGCGGACTAGAAAAACTGTTTTTT. The entire variable domain, with the rest obtained from reference TRBV28 and TRBJ1-4, is as follows: DVKVTQSSRYLVKRTGEKVFLECVQDMDHENMFWYRQDPGLGLRLIYFSYDVKMKEKGDIPEGYSVSREKKERFSLILESASTNQTSMYLCASSSYRGGLEKLFFGSGTQLSVL.

This sequence joins TRBV2 and TRBJ2-5; D not certain. CDR1 SNHLY and CDR2 FYNNEI come from the germline V gene. V was pared by 5 bases and J by 2 bases, with 12 bases between. The CDR3 length is 14 residues. CDR3 DNA sequence: TGTGCCAGCAGTACCCAGCAGGCTCAAGAGACCCAGTACTTC. Protein sequence: CASSTQQAQETQYF.

This clone was detected once. The chain recombines TRBV5-6 with TRBJ2-3, with 10 bases aligning to TRBD2. The CDR3 runs to 14 residues. Trimming removed 4 bases from V and 5 bases from J; junction bases left unmatched: 4. The germline V gene encodes CDR1 SGHDT and CDR2 YYEEEE. CDR3 region: CASSTGTSEDTQYF. In DNA form, the CDR3 reads TGTGCCAGCAGCACCGGGACTAGCGAAGATACGCAGTATTTT.

The rearrangement links TRBV30 to TRBJ2-7; the match to TRBD2 covers 7 bases. Trimming at V came to 2 bases and at J to 2 bases, leaving 6 bases not matched to a gene. CDR3 length: 14 residues. Germline V CDR1 and CDR2: GTSNPN, SVGIG (reference sequence). The CDR3 nucleotides are TGTGCCTGGAGTTCCGCTAGCGGCCCCTACGAGCAGTACTTC. Translation: CAWSSASGPYEQYF.

The chain links TRBV6-1 to TRBJ2-3, with no clear D. The CDR3 has 13 amino acids. The V end lost 3 bases, the J end lost 3 bases, and 7 bases lay between the germline ends. In germline, CDR1 is MNHNS, CDR2 SASEGT. The CDR3 protein is CASSDMLTDTQYF. The DNA of the CDR3 is TGTGCCAGCAGTGATATGTTAACAGATACGCAGTATTTT.

The chain combines TRBV9 with TRBJ2-7; 13 bases line up with TRBD2. The germline CDR1 and CDR2 sequences are SGDLS and YYNGEE. V was pared by 3 bases and J by 3 bases, with 3 bases of the junction left unmatched. The CDR3 spans 15 residues. CDR3 sequence reads: CASSAGLAGDYEQYF. CDR3 bases: TGTGCCAGCAGCGCCGGACTAGCGGGAGACTACGAGCAGTACTTC.

This chain connects TRBV30 to TRBJ2-1, with D perhaps TRBD1 (6 bases). The CDR3 runs 13 residues. Germline V gene sequence: CDR1 GTSNPN, CDR2 SVGIG (reference sequence). Trimming cost V 0 bases and J 8 bases, with 11 bases left between them. CDR3 nucleotide sequence: TGTGCCTGGAGTGTACGCGAGGGGGATGAGCAGTTCTTC. Translated: CAWSVREGDEQFF.